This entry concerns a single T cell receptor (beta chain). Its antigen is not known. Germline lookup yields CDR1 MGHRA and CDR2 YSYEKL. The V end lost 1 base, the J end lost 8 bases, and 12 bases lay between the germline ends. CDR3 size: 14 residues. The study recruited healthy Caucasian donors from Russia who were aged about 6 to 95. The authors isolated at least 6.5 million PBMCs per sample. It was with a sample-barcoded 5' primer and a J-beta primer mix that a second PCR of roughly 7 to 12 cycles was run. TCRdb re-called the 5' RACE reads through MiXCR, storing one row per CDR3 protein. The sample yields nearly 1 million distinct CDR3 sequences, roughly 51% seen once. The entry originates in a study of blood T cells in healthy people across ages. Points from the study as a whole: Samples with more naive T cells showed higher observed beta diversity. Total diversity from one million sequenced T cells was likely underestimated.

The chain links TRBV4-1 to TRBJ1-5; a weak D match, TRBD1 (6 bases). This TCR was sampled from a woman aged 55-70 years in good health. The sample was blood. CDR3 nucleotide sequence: TGCGCCAGCAGCCAAGGGACAGCTATCAAGCCCCAGCATTTT. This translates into CASSQGTAIKPQHF.